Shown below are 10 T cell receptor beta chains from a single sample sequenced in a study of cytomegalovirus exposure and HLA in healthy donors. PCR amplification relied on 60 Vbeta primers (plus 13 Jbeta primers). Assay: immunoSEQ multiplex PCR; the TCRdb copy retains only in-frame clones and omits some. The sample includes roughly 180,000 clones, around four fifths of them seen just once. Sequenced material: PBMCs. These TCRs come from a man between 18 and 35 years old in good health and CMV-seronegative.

DNA of the CDR3: TGTGCCAGCAGCCAAGATCCAGGGGGCCGGGCCAATGAGCAGTTCTTC. Its protein is CASSQDPGGRANEQFF. The rearrangement links TRBV4-2 to TRBJ2-1; TRBD1 aligns across 8 bases. V shed 0 bases and J 6 bases; nucleotides not matched to a gene: 7. Germline values: CDR1 LGHNA, CDR2 YNFKEQ. The CDR3 extends over 16 amino acids.

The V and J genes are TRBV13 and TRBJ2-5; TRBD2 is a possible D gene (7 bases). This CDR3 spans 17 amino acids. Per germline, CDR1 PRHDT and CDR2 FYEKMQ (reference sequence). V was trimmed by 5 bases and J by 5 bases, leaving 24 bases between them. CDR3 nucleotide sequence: TGTGCCAGCAGCCGCCTCCCGAAGGGGGGGCGGTGGGAGACCCAGTACTTC. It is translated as CASSRLPKGGRWETQYF.

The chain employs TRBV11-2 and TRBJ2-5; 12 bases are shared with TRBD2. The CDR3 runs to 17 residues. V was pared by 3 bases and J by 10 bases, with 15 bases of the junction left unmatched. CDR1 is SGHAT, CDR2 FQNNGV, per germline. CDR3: CASSFPNPGTSGPFQYF. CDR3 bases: TGTGCCAGCAGCTTCCCCAACCCCGGGACTAGCGGGCCTTTCCAGTACTTC.

CDR3 residues: CASSRTRASRGPYEQYF. DNA of the CDR3: TGTGCCAGCAGCCGGACGCGGGCCTCCAGAGGACCCTACGAGCAGTACTTC. This chain joins TRBV5-8 and TRBJ2-7, with D tentatively TRBD2 (5 bases). This CDR3 is 17 amino acids long. Per the germline V gene, CDR1 is SGHTS and CDR2 is YDEGEE. V was shortened by 4 bases and J by 2 bases, with 22 bases between the two germline ends. Full variable domain (remainder filled in from reference TRBV5-8 and TRBJ2-7): EAGVTQSPTHLIKTRGQQATLRCSPISGHTSVYWYQQALGLGLQFLLWYDEGEERNRGNFPPRFSGRQFPNYSSELNVNALELEDSALYLCASSRTRASRGPYEQYFGPGTRLTVT.

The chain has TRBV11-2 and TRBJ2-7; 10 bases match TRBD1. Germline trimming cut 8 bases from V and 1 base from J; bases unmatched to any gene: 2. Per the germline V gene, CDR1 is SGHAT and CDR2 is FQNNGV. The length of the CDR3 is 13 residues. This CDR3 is CASGGQGSYEQYF. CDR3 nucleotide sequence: TGTGCCAGCGGGGGACAGGGGTCCTACGAGCAGTACTTC.

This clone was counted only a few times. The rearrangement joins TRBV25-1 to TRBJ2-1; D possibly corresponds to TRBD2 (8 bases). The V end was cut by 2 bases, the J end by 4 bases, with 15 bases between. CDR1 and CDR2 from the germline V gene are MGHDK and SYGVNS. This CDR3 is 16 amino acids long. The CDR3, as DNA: TGTGCCAGCAGTGAAATCGGGAGGGGGCCGTACAATGAGCAGTTCTTC. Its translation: CASSEIGRGPYNEQFF.

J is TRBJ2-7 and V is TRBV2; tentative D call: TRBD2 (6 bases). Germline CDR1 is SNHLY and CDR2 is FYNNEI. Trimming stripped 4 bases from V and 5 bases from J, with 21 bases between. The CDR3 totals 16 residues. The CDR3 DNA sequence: TGTGCCAGCAGTGCCCTAGCGAGTGTATCAGGGAACGAGCAGTACTTC. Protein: CASSALASVSGNEQYF.

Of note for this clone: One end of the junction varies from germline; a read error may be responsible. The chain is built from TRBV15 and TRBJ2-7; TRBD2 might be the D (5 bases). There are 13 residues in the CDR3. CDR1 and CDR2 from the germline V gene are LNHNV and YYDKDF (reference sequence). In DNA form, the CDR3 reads TGTGCCACCAGCAGAGAGCCGAAAGCGGAGAAGGCCTTC. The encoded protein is CATSREPKAEKAF.

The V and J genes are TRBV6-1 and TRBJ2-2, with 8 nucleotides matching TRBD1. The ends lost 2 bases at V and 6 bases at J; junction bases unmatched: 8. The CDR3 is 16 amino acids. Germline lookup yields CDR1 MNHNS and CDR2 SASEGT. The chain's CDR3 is CASSEQPPDRAGELFF. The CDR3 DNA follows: TGTGCCAGCAGTGAACAGCCGCCGGACAGGGCCGGGGAGCTGTTTTTT.

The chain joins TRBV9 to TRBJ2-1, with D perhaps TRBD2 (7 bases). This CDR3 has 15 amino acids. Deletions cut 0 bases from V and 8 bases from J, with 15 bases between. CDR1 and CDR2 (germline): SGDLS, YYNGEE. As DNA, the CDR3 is TGTGCCAGCAGCGTAGGAGGAAGAGGGGGGGATGAGCAGTTCTTC. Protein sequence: CASSVGGRGGDEQFF.